This T cell receptor (beta chain) originates from a study of T cells in Graves' hyperthyroidism and ophthalmopathy. There were TCR beta CDR3 regions amplified from RNA transcripts. Researchers ran a first-round RT-PCR on the TCR CDR3 using the HTBI primer set. From the multiplex PCR reads, TCRdb called clonotypes with MiXCR, one entry per CDR3 protein. The top ten clones hold about 11% of a sample with roughly 520,000 distinct CDR3 sequences, around a quarter of them seen once. Looked up from germline, CDR1 is SGHTA and CDR2 is FQGTGA. The CDR3 spans 13 residues. Trimming cost V 5 bases and J 4 bases, with 8 bases left between them. This clonotype was seen ten or more times.

The sample taken for sequencing was blood. The rearrangement joins TRBV7-3 to TRBJ2-2, with D unresolved. The sequence was collected from a woman aged 25 to 39 with Graves' ophthalmopathy. CDR3 in amino acids: CASSASGTGELFF. In DNA, the CDR3 is TGTGCCAGCAGCGCCTCGGGCACCGGGGAGCTGTTTTTT.